Listed below are T cell receptor beta chains from one sample, sequenced in a study of shared clonotypes between healthy human individuals. The data were produced by immunoSEQ multiplex PCR, yet TCRdb's version contains in-frame clones alone and is incomplete. Found here are some 1 million clones, around four fifths of them singletons; the top ten hold 1.4%. The sequenced material came from memory CD4+ T cells sorted from blood. Receptors originate from a man younger than 35 in good health. Each CDR3 is given without its conserved first and last residue. Expanded clones are given a class, and other clones once, few, many or no size at all.

v_call clone_size cdr3_aa
TRBV7-9 once ASSHEGRGDSRT
TRBV27 . ASSFHSKYYEQY
TRBV7-2 . ASSSPGLAGGPQETQY
TRBV5-8 . ASSSSTGLAGRETQY
TRBV6-6 . ASSYNLGQGSTEAF
TRBV30 . AFRGGLTTGELF
TRBV6-5 . ASTTGPAGSQY
TRBV5-4 . ASSPPRGNEQF
TRBV10-2 . ASSDSGTGNSPLH
TRBV6-6 . ASSRSSGAFYEQY
TRBV15 . ATSRSSQGAGTEAF
TRBV10-2 . ASGDLNQPQH
TRBV5-5 . ASSLDIRGPYNSPLH
TRBV5-1 once ASELAGSTDTQY
TRBV5-1 . ASSPGGATYEQY
TRBV5-1 . ASSSVKGKETQY
TRBV5-1 . ASSSGQGGGEQY
TRBV7-2 few ASSTPRSGANVLT
TRBV29-1 few SVVTGQIAF
TRBV4-2 . ASSQGWTDSYEQY
TRBV5-4 many ASSLAGYGYT
TRBV11-2 . ASRLLGRPEQY
TRBV5-4 . ASSFPWSMTDGYT
TRBV5-1 few ASSLGAGLAHEQY
TRBV6-6 . ASSSRGSEAF
TRBV19 . ASSISNTEAF
TRBV21-1 . ASSIGTGDTYEQY
TRBV9 . ASSVDPAFYNEQF
TRBV5-1 . ASSLLPLGTANEKLF
TRBV7-9 . ASSLAEQSYEQY
TRBV4-2 once ASSPNVGLNSYEQY
TRBV11-2 . ASSLDRASYNEQF
TRBV5-1 . ASSAREGGTEAF
TRBV6-1 . AALGGAPITEAF
TRBV28 . ASGIGGAEKLF
TRBV5-1 . ASSFGFGRTDTQY
TRBV6-1 few ASSPGGARETQY
TRBV15 few ATSSNTGFEAF
TRBV18 . ASSMMQGLTDTQY
TRBV30 . AWSVEFWGGRAYEQY
TRBV9 . ASSVGTSAQETRY
TRBV5-1 . ASSLATSWDTGELF
TRBV7-2 few ASSRGNYEQY
TRBV6-1 . ASSSRDRGRSPLH
TRBV5-1 . ASTLEQGITEAF
TRBV28 . ASSGPRGELF
TRBV15 . ATSRGISGGSTDTQY
TRBV6-6 . ASSPGTDHYGYT
TRBV29-1 . SVTGQPGEAF
TRBV7-2 . ASSDRDRGALTEAF
TRBV6-5 . ASSYQGGYNQPQH
TRBV30 . AWSPTGGNQPQH
TRBV29-1 . SVADSRKNIQY
TRBV7-2 . ASSSSAVSYNEQF
TRBV25-1 . ASRPWTNSGNTIY
TRBV4-1 . ASSPQGTGGSREQF
TRBV30 . AWSSGRGPSPLH
TRBV18 few ASSPGQQETQY
TRBV7-6 . ASSHSGAVGTQY